Listed below are T cell receptor beta chains from one sample, sequenced in a study of cytomegalovirus exposure and HLA in healthy donors. Sequenced by immunoSEQ multiplex PCR; TCRdb stores in-frame clones only, minus some. In the table there are approximately 110,000 clones, 70% to 85% of which are singletons. Input material: PBMCs. Receptors originate from a woman in her thirties or forties in good health and CMV-seronegative. The CDR3 runs from the conserved cysteine through the conserved F or W. Each record gives: V gene, D gene, J gene, clone size, CDR3 length, CDR3 DNA, CDR3 protein. A D gene is named only where the DNA matches it firmly. For some rows the clone size is stated as once, few or many, or as a class when expanded; others skip it.

TRBV11-3	.	TRBJ2-7	.	14	TGTGCCAGCAGCCCCGGGACACTAACCTACGAGCAGTACTTC	CASSPGTLTYEQYF
TRBV30	.	TRBJ2-6	.	14	TGTGCCTGGAGTGCCAGTGTCGGGGCCAACGTCCTGACTTTC	CAWSASVGANVLTF
TRBV27	.	TRBJ2-5	.	16	.	CASSSSGTSVRETQYF
TRBV7-2	.	TRBJ1-1	once	14	TGTGCCAGCAGCTTCGGGGGGGGGTACACTGAAGCTTTCTTT	CASSFGGGYTEAFF
TRBV27	.	TRBJ1-4	.	16	TGTGCCAGCGGACCTCTCCGGGGGGCGCGTAGGGAAAAACTGTTTTTT	CASGPLRGARREKLFF
TRBV28	TRBD1	TRBJ1-1	.	12	TGTGCCAGCCGGCAGGGGGCCACTGAAGCTTTCTTT	CASRQGATEAFF
TRBV27	.	TRBJ1-4	few	15	TGTGCCAGCAGTGTTTCGGGGGTAACTAATGAAAAACTGTTTTTT	CASSVSGVTNEKLFF
TRBV7-9	.	TRBJ1-1	.	15	TGTGCCAGCAGCTATCATGGGACACCGAACACTGAAGCTTTCTTT	CASSYHGTPNTEAFF
TRBV27	.	TRBJ2-7	few	12	TGTGCCAGCAGTTTGGAGGGTGGGGAGCAGTACTTC	CASSLEGGEQYF
TRBV5-4	.	TRBJ1-5	.	16	TGTGCCAGCAGCTTGATGAGGGTATCTAGCAATCAGCCCCAGCATTTT	CASSLMRVSSNQPQHF
TRBV10-3	.	TRBJ2-2	.	16	TGTGCCATCAGTGTGTTTGGTCAGGGGAACACCGGGGAGCTGTTTTTT	CAISVFGQGNTGELFF
TRBV2	TRBD1	TRBJ2-3	.	16	TGTGCCAGCGGCAGGATCCGACAGGGCGGCACAGATACGCAGTATTTT	CASGRIRQGGTDTQYF
TRBV28	.	TRBJ2-7	.	12	TGTGCCAGCAGTCCGCCGAGGGGGGGGCAGTACTTC	CASSPPRGGQYF
TRBV6-6	.	TRBJ2-2	few	15	TGTGCCAGCCTTGCACAGGGATTGAACACCGGGGAGCTGTTTTTT	CASLAQGLNTGELFF
TRBV27	TRBD2	TRBJ2-3	.	17	TGTGCCAGCAGTCTTAAGGGACTAGCGGGAGAAAGGGGTACGCAGTATTTT	CASSLKGLAGERGTQYF
TRBV10-3	.	TRBJ2-2	few	17	TGTGCCATCATGGAGCCCGGGTCCACACTTAGCACCGGGGAGCTGTTTTTT	CAIMEPGSTLSTGELFF
TRBV5-1	.	TRBJ2-7	.	16	TGCGCCAGCAGCTTGGTCTCCGGAGTCCTATCCCACGAGCAGTACTTC	CASSLVSGVLSHEQYF
TRBV28	TRBD1	TRBJ2-5	few	16	TGTGCCAGCAGTTTGTTGAGGGACAGGGACCAAGAGACCCAGTACTTC	CASSLLRDRDQETQYF
TRBV14	.	TRBJ1-5	.	13	TGTGCCAGCAGCCCCGGGGGGGGCCAGCCCCAGCATTTT	CASSPGGGQPQHF
TRBV25-1	.	TRBJ1-2	.	14	TGTGCCAGCAGTGAAAACGGACTTAAGGGAGGCTACACCTTC	CASSENGLKGGYTF
TRBV4-3	TRBD1	TRBJ2-1	.	13	TGCGCCAGCAGCCAACAATACAGGGGGCATAAGTTCTTC	CASSQQYRGHKFF
TRBV7-2	.	TRBJ2-1	once	14	TGTGCCAGCAGCCCGGGGACTCACTACAATGAGCAGTTCTTC	CASSPGTHYNEQFF